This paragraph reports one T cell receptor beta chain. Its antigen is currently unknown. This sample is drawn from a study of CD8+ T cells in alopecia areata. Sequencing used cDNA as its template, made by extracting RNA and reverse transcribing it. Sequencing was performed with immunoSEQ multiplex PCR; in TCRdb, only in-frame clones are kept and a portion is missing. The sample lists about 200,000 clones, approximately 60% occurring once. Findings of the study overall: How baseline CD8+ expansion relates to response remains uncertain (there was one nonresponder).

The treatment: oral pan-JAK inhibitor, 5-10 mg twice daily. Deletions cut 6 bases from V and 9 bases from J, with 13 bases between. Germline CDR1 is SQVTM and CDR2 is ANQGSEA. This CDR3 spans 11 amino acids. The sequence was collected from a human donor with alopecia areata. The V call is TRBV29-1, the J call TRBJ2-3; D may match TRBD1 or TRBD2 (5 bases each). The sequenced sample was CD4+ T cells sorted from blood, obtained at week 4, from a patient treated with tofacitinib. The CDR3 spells CSVGPPGTQYF. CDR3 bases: TGCAGCGTGGGACCCCCGGGCACGCAGTATTTT.